Shown below are 21 T cell receptor beta chains from a single sample sequenced in a study of cytomegalovirus exposure and HLA in healthy donors. PCR was performed using 60 Vbeta and 13 Jbeta primers. Sequencing was performed with immunoSEQ multiplex PCR; in TCRdb, only in-frame clones are kept and a portion is missing. The sample contains about 120,000 clones, less than 85% of which appear only once. Material: PBMCs. Every receptor here comes from a man aged 18 to 30 in good health and CMV-seropositive.

The rearrangement joins TRBV9 to TRBJ2-3, with 9 bases identical to TRBD2. V lost 3 bases, J lost 1 base, and 3 bases stayed unmatched. CDR1 is SGDLS and CDR2 is YYNGEE in the germline V gene. CDR3 length: 15 residues. CDR3 bases: TGTGCCAGCAGCGATGGCGGGGGGGGCACAGATACGCAGTATTTT. Translation gives CASSDGGGGTDTQYF.

This chain links TRBV10-3 with TRBJ1-2; 7 bases line up with TRBD1. V lost 1 base and J lost 0; bases outside the gene matches: 5. Germline-derived CDR1 and CDR2 are ENHRY and SYGVKD. The CDR3 totals 16 residues. The CDR3 here is CAISELDRPANYGYTF. CDR3 in DNA: TGTGCCATCAGTGAGTTGGACAGGCCCGCTAACTATGGCTACACCTTC.

The V gene is TRBV4-1, the J gene TRBJ2-3, with TRBD2 matching 8 bases. The trim removed 0 bases at V and 7 bases at J, leaving 6 bases unmatched. The CDR3 is made up of 15 amino acids. In germline, CDR1 is MGHRA, CDR2 YSYEKL. The CDR3 sequence is CASSQEGLAGNTQYF. The CDR3 nucleotides read TGCGCCAGCAGCCAAGAAGGGCTAGCGGGTAATACGCAGTATTTT.

The chain carries TRBV9 and TRBJ2-3; D gene ambiguous. Per the germline V gene, CDR1 is SGDLS and CDR2 is YYNGEE. The V gene lost 0 bases and the J gene lost 6 bases, with 5 bases spanning the gap. The CDR3 has 12 amino acids. CDR3 loop: CASSVEPDTQYF. The CDR3 coding sequence is TGTGCCAGCAGCGTAGAGCCGGATACGCAGTATTTT.

V gene TRBV18 combines with J gene TRBJ2-7; 7 bases fit TRBD1. The V gene end was trimmed by 2 bases and the J gene end by 5 bases; junction bases not matched to a gene: 3. The germline V gene encodes CDR1 KGHSH and CDR2 LQKENI. This CDR3 is 13 amino acids long. In DNA, the CDR3 is TGTGCCAGCTCACCAGACAGGGTCAACGAGCAGTACTTC. The encoded protein is CASSPDRVNEQYF.

This chain uses TRBV10-1 with TRBJ2-7; tentatively, D is TRBD1 (6 bases). The CDR3 is 15 amino acids. The germline CDR1 and CDR2 sequences are WNHNN and SYGVQD (reference sequence). The V and J ends lost 8 bases and 3 bases respectively, with 20 bases between them. The CDR3 loop is CASRRRDTLIYEQYF. CDR3 DNA: TGCGCCAGCCGTCGACGGGACACGCTTATCTACGAGCAGTACTTC.

The chain joins TRBV19 to TRBJ2-1; D is unclear. V lost 3 bases and J lost 5, with 2 bases in between. Germline V lookup: CDR1 LNHDA, CDR2 SQIVND (reference sequence). The CDR3 runs to 11 residues. The CDR3, as DNA: TGTGCCAGTAGTATCAACAATGAGCAGTTCTTC. This encodes CASSINNEQFF.

The J gene is TRBJ2-2, the V gene TRBV7-2; 11 bases are shared with TRBD2. V dropped 1 base and J dropped 3; count of bases not matched to a gene: 4. In germline, CDR1 is SGHTA, CDR2 FQGNSA. The length of the CDR3 is 17 residues. CDR3 sequence: CASSLVAGGLDTGELFF. The CDR3 coding sequence is TGTGCCAGCAGCTTAGTAGCGGGGGGGCTGGACACCGGGGAGCTGTTTTTT.

The chain joins TRBV6-1 to TRBJ2-2; 7 bases agree with TRBD1. The germline V gene encodes CDR1 MNHNS and CDR2 SASEGT. The CDR3 covers 15 residues. The ends lost 6 bases at V and 2 bases at J; junction bases unmatched: 6. CDR3 DNA sequence: TGTGCCAGCAGACGGGACAGCCTCAACACCGGGGAGCTGTTTTTT. Protein product: CASRRDSLNTGELFF.

This chain connects TRBV9 to TRBJ2-2; possible D gene TRBD2, 5 bases. The germline V gene has CDR1 SGDLS and CDR2 YYNGEE. This CDR3 region has 14 residues. Trimming pared 6 bases from V and 3 bases from J, leaving 12 bases between. CDR3 nucleotides: TGTGCCAGCACTCCTGAGGGATACACCGGGGAGCTGTTTTTT. This encodes CASTPEGYTGELFF.

V and J are TRBV27 and TRBJ1-1, with unresolved D. Deletions cut 1 base from V and 4 bases from J, with 19 bases between. This CDR3 contains 17 residues. Per germline, CDR1 MNHEY and CDR2 SMNVEV (reference sequence). This chain's CDR3 is CASSLYRPGLTSTEAFF. CDR3 nucleotides: TGTGCCAGCAGTTTATATCGGCCCGGACTGACTAGCACTGAAGCTTTCTTT.

The sample holds one count of this clone. The rearrangement links TRBV5-3 to TRBJ2-7; a weak D match, TRBD2 (5 bases). TRBV5-3 is annotated as an ORF whose role is uncertain. The CDR3 is 13 residues long. V dropped 10 bases and J dropped 0 bases, with 14 bases sitting between them. CDR3 sequence: CALWTPSSYEQYF. CDR3 bases: TGTGCCTTATGGACTCCTTCCTCCTACGAGCAGTACTTC.

The chain has TRBV7-7 and TRBJ2-1; 16 bases align to TRBD2. CDR1 is SSHAT, CDR2 FNYEAQ, per germline (reference sequence). This CDR3 is built from 17 residues. V trimming: 4 bases; J trimming: 4 bases; junction bases outside the gene matches: 4. CDR3 in DNA: TGTGCCAGCAGCTCCGGGACTAGCGGGGGGGAATACAATGAGCAGTTCTTC. This translates into CASSSGTSGGEYNEQFF.

The rearrangement joins TRBV5-1 to TRBJ2-1, with 11 bases that match TRBD2. CDR1 and CDR2 from the germline V gene are SGHRS and YFSETQ. V was pared by 0 bases and J by 8 bases, with 7 bases of the junction left unmatched. This CDR3 is built from 16 residues. The chain's CDR3 is CASSLEASGGWYEQFF. The CDR3 DNA reads as TGCGCCAGCAGCTTGGAAGCTAGCGGGGGGTGGTATGAGCAGTTCTTC.

V usage is TRBV5-6 and J usage is TRBJ2-2, with 9 bases matching TRBD2. J was trimmed by 2 bases and V by 7 bases; bases with no gene match: 9. The CDR3 covers 16 residues. CDR1 is SGHDT and CDR2 is YYEEEE in the germline V gene. The CDR3 here is CASRLKRGANTGELFF. In DNA, the CDR3 is TGTGCCAGCCGCCTCAAGCGGGGGGCTAACACCGGGGAGCTGTTTTTT.

The J gene is TRBJ2-3, the V gene TRBV5-1, with a tentative D call TRBD1 (7 bases). Per the germline V gene, CDR1 is SGHRS and CDR2 is YFSETQ. Trimming took off 0 bases at V and 4 bases at J, with 12 bases between the two ends. CDR3 length: 15 residues. Here the CDR3 DNA reads TGCGCCAGCAGCTTGGCCGCAGGGGGGCCAGATACGCAGTATTTT. It codes for CASSLAAGGPDTQYF.

V is TRBV28 and J is TRBJ2-7; TRBD1 agrees at 12 bases. The CDR3 has 20 amino acids. Germline-derived CDR1 and CDR2 are MDHEN and SYDVKM. With V trimmed by 5 bases and J by 4 bases, 21 bases remained unmatched. CDR3 residues: CASSLIPGQGAHGPMYEQYF. The DNA of the CDR3 is TGTGCCAGCAGTCTCATACCGGGACAGGGGGCGCATGGCCCGATGTACGAGCAGTACTTC.

The rearrangement joins TRBV25-1 to TRBJ1-3; no reliable D call. Trimming took 2 bases from V and 4 from J, leaving 12 bases between them. CDR1 is MGHDK, CDR2 SYGVNS, per germline. This CDR3 has 15 amino acids. The CDR3 region has the DNA TGTGCCAGCAGTGAAGGGAGGGAGCGCGGAAACACCATATATTTT. Protein product: CASSEGRERGNTIYF.

The rearrangement joins TRBV15 to TRBJ2-1; D is perhaps TRBD1 (5 bases). The ends were cut back, 3 bases at V and 0 bases at J, with 9 bases in the middle. The CDR3 length is 15 residues. CDR1 is LNHNV, CDR2 YYDKDF, per germline (reference sequence). CDR3 bases: TGTGCCACCAGCAGTCCCCAGGGCTCCTACAATGAGCAGTTCTTC. Translation gives CATSSPQGSYNEQFF.

The chain employs TRBV6-6 and TRBJ1-1; no reliable D call. The germline CDR1 and CDR2 sequences are MNHNY and SVGAGI (reference sequence). The CDR3 spans 15 residues. Trimming removed 5 bases from V and 1 base from J, with 14 bases in between. This chain's CDR3 is CASSIPGGGNTEAFF. In DNA form, the CDR3 reads TGTGCCAGCAGTATTCCGGGAGGAGGGAACACTGAAGCTTTCTTT.

The chain combines TRBV19 with TRBJ1-2, with D possibly TRBD1 on 5 matching bases. V was cut by 11 bases and J by 2 bases, with 12 bases left in between. The CDR3 spans 12 residues. CDR1 and CDR2 (germline): LNHDA, SQIVND (reference sequence). The CDR3 DNA is TGTGCCGGATGGGGGGTCAACTATGGCTACACCTTC. Encoded protein: CAGWGVNYGYTF.